This T cell receptor beta chain was obtained from a study of T cells in Graves' hyperthyroidism and ophthalmopathy. Study-wide results and caveats: Peripheral blood also featured most of the thyroid clonotypes expanded above 0.001.

What was amplified from RNA transcripts were TCR beta CDR3 regions. The HTBI primer set was used in a first-round RT-PCR of the TCR CDR3. In TCRdb, the multiplex PCR reads were re-called with MiXCR into one record per CDR3 protein. This table holds 650,000 to 800,000 distinct CDR3 sequences, over 40% found once. V lost 4 bases, J lost 4 bases, and 9 bases stayed unmatched. There are 15 residues in the CDR3. Per the germline V gene, CDR1 is SNHLY and CDR2 is FYNNEI. This clonotype was seen many times. The target antigen is unknown. Sequences were obtained from peripheral blood or thyroid tissue (not recorded which). The chain recombines TRBV2 with TRBJ2-7, with TRBD2 matching 8 bases. The sequence came from an adult man with Graves' disease, either hyperthyroidism or ophthalmopathy (not recorded which). The CDR3 DNA sequence: TGTGCCAGCAGTGGGGGTGGTAGCGGGGAATACGAGCAGTACTTC. Translated: CASSGGGSGEYEQYF.